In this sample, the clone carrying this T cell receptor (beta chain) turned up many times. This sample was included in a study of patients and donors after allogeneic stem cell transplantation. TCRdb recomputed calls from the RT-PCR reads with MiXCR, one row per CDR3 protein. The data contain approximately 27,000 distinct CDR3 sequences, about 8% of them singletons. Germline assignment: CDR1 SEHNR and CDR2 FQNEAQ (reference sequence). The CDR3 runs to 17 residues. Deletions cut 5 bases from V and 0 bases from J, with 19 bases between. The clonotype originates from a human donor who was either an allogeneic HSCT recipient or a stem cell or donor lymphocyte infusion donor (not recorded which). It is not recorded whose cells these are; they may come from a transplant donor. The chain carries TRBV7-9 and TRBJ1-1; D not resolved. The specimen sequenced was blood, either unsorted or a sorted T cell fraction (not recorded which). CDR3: CASSPIVQTRMNTEAFF. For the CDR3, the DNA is TGTGCCAGCAGCCCGATCGTCCAGACCAGGATGAACACTGAAGCTTTCTTT.